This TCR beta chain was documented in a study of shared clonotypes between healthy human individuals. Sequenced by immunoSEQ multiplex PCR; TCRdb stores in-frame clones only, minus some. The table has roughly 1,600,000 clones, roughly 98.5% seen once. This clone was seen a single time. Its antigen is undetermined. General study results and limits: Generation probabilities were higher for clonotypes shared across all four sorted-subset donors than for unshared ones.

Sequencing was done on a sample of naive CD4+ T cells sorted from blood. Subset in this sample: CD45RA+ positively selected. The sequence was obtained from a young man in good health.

The CDR3 bases are TGTGCCACAGGCTCTCGACAGACGCATCAGCCCCAGCATTTT. It yields the protein CATGSRQTHQPQHF. The V and J genes are TRBV6-6 and TRBJ1-5, with D perhaps matching TRBD1 (5 bases). The CDR3 consists of 14 residues. Trimming took 10 bases from V and 5 from J, leaving 18 bases between them. CDR1 MNHNY and CDR2 SVGAGI come from the germline V gene (reference sequence).